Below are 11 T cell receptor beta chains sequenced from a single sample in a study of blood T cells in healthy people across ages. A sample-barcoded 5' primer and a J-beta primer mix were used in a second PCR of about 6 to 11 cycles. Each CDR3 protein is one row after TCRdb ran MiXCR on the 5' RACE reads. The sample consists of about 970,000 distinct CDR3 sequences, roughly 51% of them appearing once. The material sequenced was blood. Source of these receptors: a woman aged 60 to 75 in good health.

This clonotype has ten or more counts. CDR3 sequence (DNA): TGCGCCAGCAGCCAAGATTGGGGGAGAGGGGAGACCCAGTACTTC. It is translated as CASSQDWGRGETQYF. The V call is TRBV4-1, the J call TRBJ2-5; the D gene could be TRBD1 or TRBD2 (5 bases each). V lost 0 bases and J lost 5, with 13 bases in between. This CDR3 is 15 amino acids long. Germline V gives CDR1 MGHRA, CDR2 YSYEKL.

The chain's CDR3 is CASRKDWGVTSGISASRADTQYF. The DNA for the CDR3 is TGTGCCAGCAGGAAGGACTGGGGGGTGACTAGCGGGATTTCGGCCTCGAGGGCAGATACGCAGTATTTT. This sequence joins TRBV6-1 and TRBJ2-3, with 11 bases matching TRBD2. CDR3 length: 23 amino acids. The germline CDR1 and CDR2 sequences are MNHNS and SASEGT. V lost 6 bases, J lost 4 bases, and 30 bases stayed unmatched.

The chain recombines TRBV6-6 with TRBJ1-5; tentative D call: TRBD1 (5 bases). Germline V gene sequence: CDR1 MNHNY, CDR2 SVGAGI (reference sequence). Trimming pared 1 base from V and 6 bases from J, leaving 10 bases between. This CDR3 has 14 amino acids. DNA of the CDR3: TGTGCCAGCAGTTACTTGCAGGGAACTCAGCCCCAGCATTTT. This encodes CASSYLQGTQPQHF.

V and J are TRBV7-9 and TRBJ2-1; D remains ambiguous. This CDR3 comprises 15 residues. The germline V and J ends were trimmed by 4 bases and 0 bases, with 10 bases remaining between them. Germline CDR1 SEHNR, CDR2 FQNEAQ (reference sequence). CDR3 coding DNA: TGTGCCAGCAGCTGGACGGAGAGCTCCTACAATGAGCAGTTCTTC. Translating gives CASSWTESSYNEQFF. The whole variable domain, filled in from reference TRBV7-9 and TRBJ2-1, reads DTGVSQNPRHKITKRGQNVTFRCDPISEHNRLYWYRQTLGQGPEFLTYFQNEAQLEKSRLLSDRFSAERPKGSFSTLEIQRTEQGDSAMYLCASSWTESSYNEQFFGPGTRLTVL.

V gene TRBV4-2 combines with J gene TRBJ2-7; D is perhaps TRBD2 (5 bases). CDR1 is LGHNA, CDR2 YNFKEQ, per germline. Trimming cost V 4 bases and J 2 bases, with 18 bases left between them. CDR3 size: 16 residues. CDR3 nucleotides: TGTGCCAGCAGCCTAGCGTATACCATGCCCACCTACGAGCAGTACTTC. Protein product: CASSLAYTMPTYEQYF.

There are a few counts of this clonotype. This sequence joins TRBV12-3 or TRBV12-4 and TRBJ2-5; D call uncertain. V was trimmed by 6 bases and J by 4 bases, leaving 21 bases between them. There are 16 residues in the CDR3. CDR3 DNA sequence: TGTGCCAGCAGCGCTACCCCGCAGATTTCCCGAGAGACCCAGTACTTC. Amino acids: CASSATPQISRETQYF.

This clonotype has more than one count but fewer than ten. The CDR3 here is CASTSLPNYGYTF. CDR3 nucleotide sequence: TGTGCCAGCACGTCACTCCCCAACTATGGCTACACCTTC. The V gene is TRBV12-3 or TRBV12-4, the J gene TRBJ1-2; unclear D gene. With 7 bases removed from V and 2 bases from J, the gap between germline ends came to 11 bases. This CDR3 spans 13 amino acids.

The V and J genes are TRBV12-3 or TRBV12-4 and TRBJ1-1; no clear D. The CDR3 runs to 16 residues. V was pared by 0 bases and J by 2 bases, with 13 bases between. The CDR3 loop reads CASSLAVGSGNTEAFF. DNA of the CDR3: TGTGCCAGCAGTTTAGCCGTAGGGTCCGGTAACACTGAAGCTTTCTTT.

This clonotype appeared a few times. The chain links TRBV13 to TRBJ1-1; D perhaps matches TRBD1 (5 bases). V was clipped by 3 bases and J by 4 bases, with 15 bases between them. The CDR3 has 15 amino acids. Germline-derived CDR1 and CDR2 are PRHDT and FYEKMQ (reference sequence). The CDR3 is CASSLQGRGSTEAFF. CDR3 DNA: TGTGCCAGCAGCTTGCAGGGCAGAGGCAGCACTGAAGCTTTCTTT.

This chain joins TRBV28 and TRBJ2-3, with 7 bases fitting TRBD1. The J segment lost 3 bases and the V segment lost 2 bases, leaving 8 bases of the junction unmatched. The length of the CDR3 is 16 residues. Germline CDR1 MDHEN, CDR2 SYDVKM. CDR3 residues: CASSLPPGGQTDTQYF. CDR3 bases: TGTGCCAGCAGTTTACCCCCAGGGGGACAAACAGATACGCAGTATTTT. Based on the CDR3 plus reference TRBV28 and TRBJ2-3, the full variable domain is DVKVTQSSRYLVKRTGEKVFLECVQDMDHENMFWYRQDPGLGLRLIYFSYDVKMKEKGDIPEGYSVSREKKERFSLILESASTNQTSMYLCASSLPPGGQTDTQYFGPGTRLTVL.

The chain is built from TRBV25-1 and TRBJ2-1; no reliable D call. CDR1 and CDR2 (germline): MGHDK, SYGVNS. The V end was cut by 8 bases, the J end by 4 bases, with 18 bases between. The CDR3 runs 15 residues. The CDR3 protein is CASGGSKWVYNEQFF. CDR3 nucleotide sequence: TGTGCCAGCGGCGGCAGCAAGTGGGTTTACAATGAGCAGTTCTTC.